This T cell receptor beta chain was obtained from a study of CD8 T cells in Susac syndrome. Study-level information: Eight or nine of the sequenced Susac syndrome patients were in remission, and roughly 6 had active disease. Points from the study as a whole: The study's TCR sequencing and HLA analysis covered a relatively small number of individuals, and the study acknowledged this.

Random hexamers were used to reverse transcribe the RNA input (roughly 0.5 to 1 ug). TCRdb passed the immunoSEQ multiplex PCR reads through MiXCR, listing each CDR3 protein once. The data contain 240,000 or so distinct CDR3 sequences, almost 97% of them seen just once; the ten biggest clones take up approximately 0.1%. This CDR3 has 16 residues. The ends lost 1 base at V and 4 bases at J; junction bases unmatched: 7. CDR1 is MDHEN and CDR2 is SYDVKM in the germline V gene. In regard to this clonotype: Its antigen remains unidentified.

The J gene is TRBJ1-2, the V gene TRBV28, with 9 nucleotides matching TRBD1. Sequenced: CD4+ T cells from PBMCs. The origin of this receptor is a human donor with Susac syndrome. The CDR3 protein is CASSLLGQGAGYGYTF. CDR3 sequence (DNA): TGTGCCAGCAGTTTATTGGGACAGGGTGCAGGCTATGGCTACACCTTC.